One TCR beta chain is described in this entry. As yet, its antigen is unknown. This record comes from a study of early T cells in non-severe SARS-CoV-2 infection. Whole-study context: Unsorted whole-blood RNA was sequenced in bulk, leaving chains unpaired. Study-wide results and limits: The VDJdb matching leaned toward anti-spike CD8 responses and overlooked private and CD4 specificities.

Separate cDNA molecules each had unique molecular identifiers attached to them. Each CDR3 protein is one row after TCRdb ran MiXCR on the 5' RACE reads. The sample includes more than 70,000 distinct CDR3 sequences, 12% to 15% of them seen just once. The sequencing sample was made of whole blood. The TCR sequence derives from an adult who was a healthcare worker with PCR-confirmed SARS-CoV-2 infection or an uninfected control (not recorded which).

The CDR3 is CASRETSGVRHTQYF. The CDR3 region has the DNA TGTGCCAGCAGGGAGACTAGCGGGGTCCGTCATACGCAGTATTTT. The chain has TRBV6-1 and TRBJ2-3; 11 positions match TRBD2. The CDR3 sequence is 15 residues long. V lost 6 bases, J lost 7 bases, and 9 bases stayed unmatched. Germline loops: CDR1 MNHNS, CDR2 SASEGT.